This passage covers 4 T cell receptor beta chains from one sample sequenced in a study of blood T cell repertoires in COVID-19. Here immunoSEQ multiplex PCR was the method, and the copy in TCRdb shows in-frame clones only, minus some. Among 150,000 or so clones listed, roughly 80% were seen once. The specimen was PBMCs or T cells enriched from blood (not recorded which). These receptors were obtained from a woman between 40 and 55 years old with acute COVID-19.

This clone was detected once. DNA for the CDR3: TGTGCCAGTAGTAACAGGGGGCACGCCACAGATACGCAGTATTTT. This codes for CASSNRGHATDTQYF. The gene calls are TRBV19 and TRBJ2-3, with 9 bases that match TRBD1. V trimming: 4 bases; J trimming: 2 bases; junction bases outside the gene matches: 4. Germline assignment: CDR1 LNHDA and CDR2 SQIVND (reference sequence). This CDR3 contains 15 residues.

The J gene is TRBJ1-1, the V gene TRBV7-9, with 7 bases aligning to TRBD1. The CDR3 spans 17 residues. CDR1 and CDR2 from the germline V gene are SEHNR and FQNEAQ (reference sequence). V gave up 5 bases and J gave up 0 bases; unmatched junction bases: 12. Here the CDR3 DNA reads TGTGCCAGCAGCACGAGGACAGGCCGGACAATGAACACTGAAGCTTTCTTT. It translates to CASSTRTGRTMNTEAFF.

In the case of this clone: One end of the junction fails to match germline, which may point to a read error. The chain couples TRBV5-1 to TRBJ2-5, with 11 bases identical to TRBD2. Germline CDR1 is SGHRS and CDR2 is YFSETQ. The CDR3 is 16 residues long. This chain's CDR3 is CASSLGASGRLEAQYF. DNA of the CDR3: TGCGCCAGCAGCTTGGGCGCTAGCGGGAGGCTAGAGGCCCAGTACTTC.

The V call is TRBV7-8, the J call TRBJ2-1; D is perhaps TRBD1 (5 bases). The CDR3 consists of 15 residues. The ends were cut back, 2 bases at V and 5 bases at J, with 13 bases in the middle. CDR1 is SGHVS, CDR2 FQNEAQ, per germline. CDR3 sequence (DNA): TGTGCCAGCAGCTTAACAGGTAGGACCCACAATGAGCAGTTCTTC. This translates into CASSLTGRTHNEQFF.